The TCR beta chain under discussion was sequenced for a study of blood T cells in healthy people across ages. V was trimmed by 0 bases and J by 0 bases, leaving 9 bases between them. Germline V lookup: CDR1 SGDLS, CDR2 YYNGEE. The CDR3 loop spans 16 amino acids. Points on this clonotype: Its antigen is as yet unknown.

With each sample, at least 5 micrograms of total RNA were extracted. Using a J-beta primer mix together with a sample-barcoded 5' primer, a second PCR was run for about 6 to 11 cycles. TCRdb itself ran the 5' RACE reads through MiXCR, one entry per CDR3 protein. This table has about a million distinct CDR3 sequences, approximately 38% appearing once. Study-wide points: With unsorted PBMCs, a conclusive comparison of naive versus antigen-experienced cells was not possible.

V is TRBV9 and J is TRBJ2-2; D unresolved. Source material: blood. This TCR was sampled from a young man in good health. The CDR3 spells CASSVGSTTNTGELFF. CDR3 nucleotide sequence: TGTGCCAGCAGCGTAGGATCCACAACGAACACCGGGGAGCTGTTTTTT.